Below, 17 T cell receptor beta chains from the same sample are listed, as sequenced in a study of blood T cell repertoires in COVID-19. TCRdb keeps only in-frame clones here, not all; method: immunoSEQ multiplex PCR. The table includes 450,000 or so clones, 90% detected once. The source material was PBMCs or T cells enriched from blood (not recorded which). The receptors were sampled from a man between 18 and 29 years old who had recovered from COVID-19.

This chain's CDR3 is CATSKYGQYSNQPQHF. The CDR3 DNA follows: TGTGCCACCAGCAAATATGGACAGTATAGCAATCAGCCCCAGCATTTT. V gene TRBV15 combines with J gene TRBJ1-5; D perhaps matches TRBD1 (6 bases). The V end lost 4 bases, the J end lost 0 bases, and 13 bases lay between the germline ends. Germline V CDR1 and CDR2: LNHNV, YYDKDF (reference sequence). The CDR3 has 16 amino acids.

The chain is built from TRBV19 and TRBJ1-5; 7 nucleotides align to TRBD1. Germline V gene data show CDR1 as LNHDA and CDR2 as SQIVND (reference sequence). The length of the CDR3 is 14 residues. V gave up 8 bases and J gave up 3 bases; unmatched junction bases: 7. In nucleotides, the CDR3 is TGTGCCAGTCAACGACAGGGATTCAATCAGCCCCAGCATTTT. Residues: CASQRQGFNQPQHF.

A word on this clone: Other DNA sequences in the sample encode the same CDR3. This chain joins TRBV3-1 (or the pseudogene TRBV3-2) and TRBJ1-5; the D is unclear. Germline CDR1 reads LGHDT; CDR2 reads YNNKEL (reference sequence). V shed 1 base and J shed 4 bases, with 8 bases lying between them. The length of the CDR3 is 14 residues. The CDR3 loop reads CASSQGRSNQPQHF. The CDR3 DNA follows: TGTGCCAGCAGCCAAGGCAGGTCGAATCAGCCCCAGCATTTT.

This clone was seen just once. The chain links TRBV6-2 or TRBV6-3 to TRBJ2-3; D not resolved. Trimming cost V 2 bases and J 0 bases, with 12 bases left between them. Germline CDR1 is MNHEY and CDR2 is SVGEGT. This CDR3 region has 16 residues. The CDR3 sequence is CASSYGPGSSTDTQYF. CDR3 sequence (DNA): TGTGCCAGCAGTTACGGTCCAGGCTCGAGCACAGATACGCAGTATTTT.

This clone occurred a few times. The rearrangement links TRBV6-5 to TRBJ2-1, with D possibly TRBD1 on 6 matching bases. Per germline, CDR1 MNHEY and CDR2 SVGAGI. CDR3 length: 14 amino acids. Trimming left V 7 bases short and J 5 bases short, with 15 bases between. CDR3 DNA sequence: TGTGCCAGCATCCGGGACAAGCTTAACAATGAGCAGTTCTTC. As protein: CASIRDKLNNEQFF.

This chain uses TRBV5-1 with TRBJ1-3; a weak D match, TRBD1 (5 bases). This CDR3 region has 15 residues. The germline gives CDR1 SGHRS, CDR2 YFSETQ. V dropped 4 bases and J dropped 1 base, with 12 bases sitting between them. The CDR3 reads CASSPIAGSGNTIYF. CDR3 nucleotide sequence: TGCGCCAGCAGCCCAATCGCAGGGTCTGGAAACACCATATATTTT.

The chain joins TRBV30 to TRBJ2-2; 9 nucleotides line up with TRBD1. The CDR3 sequence is 15 residues long. Germline CDR1 is GTSNPN and CDR2 is SVGIG (reference sequence). Trimming took 2 bases from V and 5 from J; bases not matched to a gene: 6. CDR3 protein: CAWSFRDRVTGELFF. The CDR3 nucleotides are TGTGCCTGGAGTTTCCGGGACAGGGTTACCGGGGAGCTGTTTTTT.

This clone came up once. The chain uses TRBV5-4 and TRBJ1-2; D is unclear. With 0 bases removed from V and 5 bases from J, the gap between germline ends came to 11 bases. The CDR3 spans 14 residues. The germline V gene has CDR1 SGHNT and CDR2 YYREEE (reference sequence). In nucleotides, the CDR3 is TGTGCCAGCAGCTTGGGGACTGGGGTTTATGGCTACACCTTC. Translating it yields CASSLGTGVYGYTF.

This clone was detected once. The J gene is TRBJ2-1, the V gene TRBV7-9; D is unclear. Looked up from germline, CDR1 is SEHNR and CDR2 is FQNEAQ (reference sequence). Trimming left V 2 bases short and J 2 bases short, with 4 bases between. This CDR3 contains 13 residues. The CDR3: CASSLSTYNEQFF. For the CDR3, the DNA is TGTGCCAGCAGCTTATCCACCTACAATGAGCAGTTCTTC.

The chain carries TRBV24-1 and TRBJ1-5; the match to TRBD1 covers 10 bases. V lost 9 bases, J lost 2 bases, and 6 bases stayed unmatched. The CDR3 is 15 residues long. Germline V lookup: CDR1 KGHDR, CDR2 SFDVKD. This CDR3 is CATAGQGFGNQPQHF. In DNA form, the CDR3 reads TGTGCCACCGCGGGACAGGGGTTTGGCAATCAGCCCCAGCATTTT.

V and J are TRBV19 and TRBJ1-1; 7 nucleotides agree with TRBD1. This CDR3 is built from 15 residues. In germline, CDR1 is LNHDA, CDR2 SQIVND (reference sequence). Trimming cost V 7 bases and J 2 bases; bases outside gene matches: 10. CDR3 nucleotides: TGTGCCAGTACCTTATCAGGGACAGCAAACACTGAAGCTTTCTTT. Translation: CASTLSGTANTEAFF.

The V and J genes are TRBV19 and TRBJ1-2; D unresolved. Trimming pared 3 bases from V and 5 bases from J, leaving 10 bases between. Germline-derived CDR1 and CDR2 are LNHDA and SQIVND (reference sequence). The CDR3 has 13 amino acids. CDR3 residues: CASSIARMYGYTF. The CDR3 bases are TGTGCCAGTAGTATTGCCAGGATGTATGGCTACACCTTC.

A word on this clone: A junction end diverges from the germline sequence, so it may reflect a read error. The chain has TRBV24-1 and TRBJ2-1; TRBD2 might be the D (6 bases). Germline CDR1 is KGHDR and CDR2 is SFDVKD. This CDR3 is 11 amino acids long. CDR3 region: CATDTGLTLVF. The CDR3 nucleotides are TGTGCCACCGACACGGGACTCACTCTGGTCTTC.

The CDR3 DNA reads TGTGCCAGCAGCGCCCAGGGTTTCGGAAACACCATATATTTT. Protein sequence: CASSAQGFGNTIYF. This chain joins TRBV3-1 (or the pseudogene TRBV3-2) and TRBJ1-3; perhaps TRBD1 as D (5 bases). Trimming removed 5 bases at V and 4 bases at J, with 12 bases between. CDR1 and CDR2 (germline): LGHDT, YNNKEL (reference sequence). CDR3 length: 14 amino acids.

The J gene is TRBJ2-2, the V gene TRBV9; the D gene is possibly TRBD1 (7 bases). Germline V lookup: CDR1 SGDLS, CDR2 YYNGEE. This CDR3 region has 19 residues. V was trimmed by 3 bases and J by 4 bases, leaving 25 bases between them. CDR3 protein: CASSAPAGSRQGSTGELFF. The CDR3, as DNA: TGTGCCAGCAGCGCACCGGCGGGATCTCGACAGGGTTCCACCGGGGAGCTGTTTTTT.

This clone has at least ten counts. The chain carries TRBV11-2 and TRBJ1-2; TRBD1 matches 9 bases. The length of the CDR3 is 14 residues. J gave up 2 bases and V 4 bases, and 2 bases lay outside the gene matches. Germline assignment: CDR1 SGHAT and CDR2 FQNNGV. Written as DNA, the CDR3 is TGTGCCAGCAGCTCGGGACAGGGAAACTATGGCTACACCTTC. The encoded protein is CASSSGQGNYGYTF.

The chain couples TRBV12-5 to TRBJ1-2; D may be TRBD1 (5 bases). Germline V lookup: CDR1 LGHNT, CDR2 FRNRAP. Between the trimmed V and J ends, which lost 7 bases and 0 bases, there was a span of 12 bases. The CDR3 has 14 amino acids. Here the CDR3 DNA reads TGTGCTAGTGTTTGGGGGGAAACTAACTATGGCTACACCTTC. Protein: CASVWGETNYGYTF.